Sequencing of this T cell receptor (beta chain) was carried out in a study of graft-versus-host responses after intestinal transplantation. At the level of the study: All recipients were transplanted with multivisceral, liver-intestinal, or isolated intestinal grafts. Study results and limitations: There was an association between peak levels of circulating GvH clones and early post-transplant HvG declines. GvH clones surfaced in recipient marrow, some emerging earlier in ileum or blood.

The germline V and J ends were trimmed by 6 bases and 0 bases, with 9 bases remaining between them. CDR3 length: 14 residues. Germline-derived CDR1 and CDR2 are PRHDT and FYEKMQ (reference sequence). In regard to this clone: Its antigen is undetermined.

Produced via immunoSEQ multiplex PCR; TCRdb's table is partial and in-frame only. The data contain some 38,000 clones, about 94% of them singletons. The sequencing here drew on unstimulated CD8+ T cells sorted from spleen or lymph node cells, taken before transplant. This receptor was taken from a human donor who was the organ donor for an intestinal transplant. The chain couples TRBV13 to TRBJ1-3; D is ambiguous. CDR3 loop: CASSSASSGNTIYF. In DNA, the CDR3 is TGTGCCAGCAGTTCCGCGAGCTCTGGAAACACCATATATTTT.